The TCR beta chain described here comes from a study of cytomegalovirus exposure and HLA in healthy donors. Overall study results and limits: Investigators reported some 150 TCR beta chains as tied to cytomegalovirus. One later analysis, an examination of the 120 or so validation repertoires, found that first-cohort TCR clusters tended to co-occur in them. There were a few CMV-associated chains whose specificity for CMV antigens was confirmed in vitro.

Repertoires were generated with immunoSEQ multiplex PCR, while TCRdb's copy carries only in-frame clones and drops some. Altogether some 170,000 clones are present, roughly nine tenths being singletons, with the ten largest covering 2% to 3%. Worth noting for this clone: The antigen is undetermined.

The V gene's germline CDR1 is SEHNR and CDR2 FQNEAQ (reference sequence). This CDR3 comprises 12 residues. Deletions cut 2 bases from V and 6 bases from J, with 5 bases between. Sequenced material: PBMCs. The chain carries TRBV7-9 and TRBJ1-5; D not resolved. This TCR derives from a man aged 18 to 30 in good health and CMV-seropositive. The CDR3 region has the DNA TGTGCCAGCAGCTTACCTAGTCAGCCCCAGCATTTT. It yields the protein CASSLPSQPQHF.